These 4 T cell receptor beta chains share one sample of origin, sequenced in a study of PD-1 blockade in classical Hodgkin lymphoma. Profiled with immunoSEQ multiplex PCR; TCRdb holds only in-frame clones, not every one. The sample lists 30,000 to 35,000 clones; about four fifths were seen once. Each patient's relapse followed autologous stem cell transplantation, and brentuximab vedotin exposure varied. Here the sequenced sample was peripheral blood mononuclear cells (PBMCs), taken at baseline. The receptors were sampled from a human donor with classical Hodgkin lymphoma.

The rearrangement links TRBV27 to TRBJ1-5; D uncertain. V lost 2 bases, J lost 2 bases, and 13 bases lay in between. The length of the CDR3 is 16 residues. Germline V gene sequence: CDR1 MNHEY, CDR2 SMNVEV (reference sequence). The CDR3 spells CASSLGVGTGNQPQHF. CDR3 nucleotide sequence: TGTGCCAGCAGTTTAGGGGTCGGTACGGGCAATCAGCCCCAGCATTTT.

The genes are TRBV18 and TRBJ1-6, with D possibly being TRBD1 (6 bases). V shed 3 bases and J shed 5 bases, with 8 bases lying between them. Per the germline V gene, CDR1 is KGHSH and CDR2 is LQKENI. This CDR3 region has 14 residues. The CDR3 region is CASSPSGDNSPLHF. The DNA for the CDR3 is TGTGCCAGCTCACCGTCAGGGGATAATTCACCCCTCCACTTT.

CDR3 nucleotides: TGTGCCAGCAGCGTTAGACAGGTAGGAAGATACACTGAAGCTTTCTTT. Residues: CASSVRQVGRYTEAFF. The chain has TRBV9 and TRBJ1-1, with D possibly being TRBD1 (6 bases). This CDR3 is 16 amino acids long. V was trimmed by 2 bases and J by 3 bases, leaving 17 bases between them. Germline V gene sequence: CDR1 SGDLS, CDR2 YYNGEE.

The chain is built from TRBV28 and TRBJ1-4; a possible D gene is TRBD1 (5 bases). The CDR3 is made up of 15 amino acids. The ends were cut back, 7 bases at V and 8 bases at J, with 20 bases in the middle. CDR1 is MDHEN, CDR2 SYDVKM, per germline. Written as DNA, the CDR3 is TGTGCCAGCAAAACAGGTGGACTGGGTGAAGAAAAACTGTTTTTT. It specifies CASKTGGLGEEKLFF. The full variable domain, in which reference TRBV28 and TRBJ1-4 provide the parts outside the CDR3, is DVKVTQSSRYLVKRTGEKVFLECVQDMDHENMFWYRQDPGLGLRLIYFSYDVKMKEKGDIPEGYSVSREKKERFSLILESASTNQTSMYLCASKTGGLGEEKLFFGSGTQLSVL.